The 25 T cell receptor beta chains given below trace back to one sample, sequenced in a study of T cell responses to AZD1222 COVID-19 vaccine. Produced via immunoSEQ multiplex PCR; TCRdb's table is partial and in-frame only. The profile covers around 150,000 clones, with around nine tenths appearing a single time and about 1.9% taken by the ten largest. The specimen comprised peripheral blood, sampled on day 0 of AZD1222 vaccination. These receptors were taken from an adult in good health.

CDR3 bases: TGCAGCGAAAGGACTAGCGGGAGTACAGATACGCAGTATTTT. Protein: CSERTSGSTDTQYF. The chain joins TRBV29-1 to TRBJ2-3; 13 bases match TRBD2. CDR1 SQVTM and CDR2 ANQGSEA come from the germline V gene. The V segment lost 7 bases and the J segment 3 bases; nucleotides outside the gene matches: 4. This CDR3 is built from 14 residues.

The gene calls are TRBV14 and TRBJ1-2; 7 nucleotides align to TRBD1. There are 13 residues in the CDR3. Germline trimming cut 3 bases from V and 4 bases from J; bases unmatched to any gene: 2. Looked up from germline, CDR1 is SGHDN and CDR2 is FVKESK. The CDR3 protein is CASSQGQSYGYTF. CDR3 DNA sequence: TGTGCCAGCAGCCAGGGACAGAGCTATGGCTACACCTTC.

The V and J genes are TRBV10-3 and TRBJ1-1; the D is unclear. The CDR3 totals 14 residues. Germline CDR1 reads ENHRY; CDR2 reads SYGVKD. The ends were cut back, 3 bases at V and 1 base at J, with 9 bases in the middle. The CDR3 sequence is CAISDRGSNTEAFF. The DNA for the CDR3 is TGTGCCATCAGTGACCGTGGGTCGAACACTGAAGCTTTCTTT.

This clone showed up just once. V usage is TRBV7-3 and J usage is TRBJ2-1, with D tentatively TRBD1 (6 bases). The V and J ends lost 0 bases and 3 bases respectively, with 12 bases between them. The germline V gene encodes CDR1 SGHTA and CDR2 FQGTGA. The CDR3 contains 16 residues. In DNA form, the CDR3 reads TGTGCCAGCAGCTTAACGTCGACAGGTTACTACAATGAGCAGTTCTTC. This gives the protein CASSLTSTGYYNEQFF. The variable domain in full, with the rest retrieved from reference TRBV7-3 and TRBJ2-1, is GAGVSQTPSNKVTEKGKYVELRCDPISGHTALYWYRQSLGQGPEFLIYFQGTGAADDSGLPNDRFFAVRPEGSVSTLKIQRTERGDSAVYLCASSLTSTGYYNEQFFGPGTRLTVL.

V and J are TRBV19 and TRBJ1-1; 8 nucleotides line up with TRBD1. The V and J ends lost 7 bases and 4 bases, in that order; junction bases with no gene match: 5. The CDR3 sequence is 13 residues long. The germline V gene encodes CDR1 LNHDA and CDR2 SQIVND (reference sequence). As DNA, the CDR3 is TGTGCCAGTATGGGCAGGGGGCCCACTGAAGCTTTCTTT. Translation gives CASMGRGPTEAFF.

This rearrangement joins TRBV25-1 to TRBJ1-1; the D gene is possibly TRBD1 (5 bases). Per germline, CDR1 MGHDK and CDR2 SYGVNS. This CDR3 has 15 residues. Trimming removed 1 base at V and 0 bases at J, with 9 bases between. CDR3 residues: CASSELGDLNTEAFF. The CDR3 coding sequence is TGTGCCAGCAGTGAATTGGGGGACCTGAACACTGAAGCTTTCTTT.

The chain is built from TRBV7-2 and TRBJ2-7, with D possibly TRBD1 on 6 matching bases. The germline V gene has CDR1 SGHTA and CDR2 FQGNSA. This CDR3 is 12 amino acids long. Trimming pared 7 bases from V and 3 bases from J, leaving 10 bases between. CDR3 nucleotides: TGTGCCAGCAATTTACAGGGCTACGAGCAGTACTTC. Its translation: CASNLQGYEQYF.

V and J are TRBV2 and TRBJ1-5; D call uncertain. The V gene's germline CDR1 is SNHLY and CDR2 FYNNEI. CDR3 length equals 13 residues. V lost 5 bases to trimming and J lost 1 base, with 6 bases between them. Written as DNA, the CDR3 is TGTGCCAGCAGTTCGGACAGCAATCAGCCCCAGCATTTT. It translates to CASSSDSNQPQHF.

V is TRBV5-1 and J is TRBJ1-5; D is unresolved. Trimming shortened V by 0 bases and J by 1 base, and 5 bases separated the two germline ends. The CDR3 loop spans 14 amino acids. CDR1 is SGHRS, CDR2 YFSETQ, per germline. As DNA, the CDR3 is TGCGCCAGCAGCTTGGATCCCAGCAATCAGCCCCAGCATTTT. Its translation is CASSLDPSNQPQHF.

The chain links TRBV11-2 to TRBJ2-2; D uncertain. Trimming left V 3 bases short and J 6 bases short, with 5 bases between. The germline CDR1 and CDR2 sequences are SGHAT and FQNNGV. The CDR3 spans 12 residues. The CDR3 DNA is TGTGCCAGCAGCTTGAATTCCGGGGAGCTGTTTTTT. It encodes CASSLNSGELFF.

The chain joins TRBV28 to TRBJ2-7; D might be TRBD1 or TRBD2, each matching 5 bases. Looked up from germline, CDR1 is MDHEN and CDR2 is SYDVKM. The V and J ends lost 2 bases and 7 bases respectively, with 21 bases between them. The CDR3 is 16 amino acids. The CDR3 coding sequence is TGTGCCAGCAGTTTACGCCCAGGGAGTCTTACGCCGGAGCAGTACTTC. This translates into CASSLRPGSLTPEQYF.

V gene TRBV19 combines with J gene TRBJ2-1; D may be TRBD1 or TRBD2 (5 bases each). Trimming stripped 5 bases from V and 3 bases from J, with 17 bases between. CDR3 length: 16 amino acids. The germline CDR1 and CDR2 sequences are LNHDA and SQIVND (reference sequence). CDR3 in DNA: TGTGCCAGTAGTCCGTCGGGACGGGTGATCTACAATGAGCAGTTCTTC. It codes for CASSPSGRVIYNEQFF. Based on the CDR3 plus reference TRBV19 and TRBJ2-1, the full variable domain is DGGITQSPKYLFRKEGQNVTLSCEQNLNHDAMYWYRQDPGQGLRLIYYSQIVNDFQKGDIAEGYSVSREKKESFPLTVTSAQKNPTAFYLCASSPSGRVIYNEQFFGPGTRLTVL.

The chain has TRBV30 and TRBJ1-5; D is possibly TRBD1 (5 bases). V lost 3 bases and J 0 bases, leaving 9 bases between the germline ends. The CDR3 runs to 14 residues. Germline V lookup: CDR1 GTSNPN, CDR2 SVGIG (reference sequence). In nucleotides, the CDR3 is TGTGCCTGGAGCTTCGGGGGTAGCAATCAGCCCCAGCATTTT. This translates into CAWSFGGSNQPQHF.

This sequence joins TRBV7-2 and TRBJ2-2; D tentatively reads TRBD1 or TRBD2 (5 bases each). Looked up from germline, CDR1 is SGHTA and CDR2 is FQGNSA. The CDR3 extends over 14 amino acids. V lost 6 bases and J lost 2, with 10 bases in between. The CDR3 sequence: CASSTGRNTGELFF. The CDR3 bases are TGTGCCAGCAGTACGGGACGAAACACCGGGGAGCTGTTTTTT.

This clone was seen only once. The chain uses TRBV5-4 and TRBJ1-1; D is unclear. Between the trimmed V and J ends, which lost 0 bases and 2 bases, there was a span of 5 bases. The CDR3 extends over 13 amino acids. Germline CDR1 SGHNT, CDR2 YYREEE (reference sequence). CDR3 loop: CASSLGINTEAFF. The CDR3 nucleotides are TGTGCCAGCAGCTTGGGCATCAACACTGAAGCTTTCTTT.

V is TRBV28 and J is TRBJ1-2; maybe TRBD1 (5 bases). The CDR3 spans 15 residues. The ends were cut back, 7 bases at V and 4 bases at J, with 19 bases in the middle. Germline CDR1 reads MDHEN; CDR2 reads SYDVKM. The CDR3 is CASNSISEGFYGYTF. The CDR3 DNA follows: TGTGCCAGCAACTCTATCTCCGAGGGGTTCTATGGCTACACCTTC.

The CDR3 spells CASSLFRDSYEQYF. In DNA, the CDR3 is TGTGCCAGCAGCTTATTTCGGGACAGCTACGAGCAGTACTTC. The chain is built from TRBV7-3 and TRBJ2-7, with 7 bases identical to TRBD1. This CDR3 has 14 residues. The ends lost 2 bases at V and 3 bases at J; junction bases unmatched: 4. Germline CDR1 and CDR2: SGHTA and FQGTGA.

This chain connects TRBV27 to TRBJ1-1, with TRBD1 matching 7 bases. The CDR3 length is 14 residues. Germline assignment: CDR1 MNHEY and CDR2 SMNVEV (reference sequence). The V and J ends lost 3 bases and 8 bases, in that order; junction bases with no gene match: 9. The CDR3 sequence: CASSFRDSAPEAFF. The CDR3 DNA reads TGTGCCAGCAGTTTTCGGGACAGCGCGCCCGAAGCTTTCTTT.

The chain links TRBV19 to TRBJ2-5; either TRBD1 or TRBD2 may fit D (5 bases each). Germline V gene sequence: CDR1 LNHDA, CDR2 SQIVND (reference sequence). The V end lost 4 bases, the J end lost 0 bases, and 21 bases lay between the germline ends. The CDR3 is 18 amino acids. The chain's CDR3 is CASSKNGPSGQYQETQYF. The CDR3 nucleotides are TGTGCCAGTAGTAAGAACGGTCCGTCGGGGCAGTACCAAGAGACCCAGTACTTC.

This chain joins TRBV6-5 and TRBJ1-2, with 8 bases lining up with TRBD1. The germline V gene has CDR1 MNHEY and CDR2 SVGAGI. The CDR3 length is 13 residues. V gave up 7 bases and J gave up 1 base; unmatched junction bases: 2. The CDR3 protein is CASNDRGNYGYTF. The CDR3 nucleotides read TGTGCCAGCAACGACAGGGGTAACTATGGCTACACCTTC.

This clone is a singleton in its sample. The gene calls are TRBV27 and TRBJ2-7; tentative D call: TRBD2 (6 bases). Trimming stripped 3 bases from V and 4 bases from J, with 10 bases between. This CDR3 has 13 residues. Germline CDR1 is MNHEY and CDR2 is SMNVEV (reference sequence). The CDR3 DNA reads TGTGCCAGCAGTTTCCCCGGGGGATACGAGCAGTACTTC. Translation: CASSFPGGYEQYF.

This rearrangement joins TRBV5-1 to TRBJ1-1; D is possibly TRBD1 (5 bases). The germline CDR1 and CDR2 sequences are SGHRS and YFSETQ. CDR3 length: 17 amino acids. V was pared by 3 bases and J by 1 base, with 19 bases between. Here the CDR3 reads CASSSATLRGRNTEAFF. Written as DNA, the CDR3 is TGCGCCAGCAGCTCCGCGACCCTTAGGGGTAGGAACACTGAAGCTTTCTTT.

This clone was detected a few times. The chain employs TRBV10-3 and TRBJ1-3; 8 nucleotides agree with TRBD1. V lost 10 bases and J lost 2; bases outside the gene matches: 13. Germline V lookup: CDR1 ENHRY, CDR2 SYGVKD. CDR3 length equals 16 residues. CDR3 in DNA: TGTGCCACGTACGGAGCGAAACAGGGGGCTGGAAACACCATATATTTT. Its protein is CATYGAKQGAGNTIYF.

This clone appeared once. The chain employs TRBV7-2 and TRBJ1-5, with D perhaps matching TRBD1 (6 bases). Germline CDR1 and CDR2: SGHTA and FQGNSA. The V end lost 6 bases, the J end lost 7 bases, and 13 bases lay between the germline ends. The CDR3 spans 13 residues. CDR3 in DNA: TGTGCCAGCAGACAGGGTCCTGGACAGCCCCAGCATTTT. This sequence encodes CASRQGPGQPQHF.

V is TRBV6-5 and J is TRBJ2-1; 8 bases match TRBD2. This CDR3 has 13 amino acids. The V and J ends lost 8 bases and 8 bases, in that order; junction bases with no gene match: 8. Germline V gene data show CDR1 as MNHEY and CDR2 as SVGAGI. In nucleotides, the CDR3 is TGTGCCAGCGAGGGACTAGAAAGCGATGAGCAGTTCTTC. Translating gives CASEGLESDEQFF.